Described below is a single TCR beta chain sequence and its context. Its target is not known. The data were produced by immunoSEQ multiplex PCR, yet TCRdb's version contains in-frame clones alone and is incomplete. The sample holds around 100,000 clones, 85% to 90% seen once. The V gene's germline CDR1 is SGHTA and CDR2 FQGNSA. This CDR3 comprises 14 residues. Trimming pared 7 bases from V and 8 bases from J, leaving 17 bases between. The sample's time point: week 11, during vaccination. With topical imiquimod, each dose of the vaccine consisted of 300 ug of mutant IDH1 20-mer peptide. This specimen comes from a study of a mutant IDH1 vaccine in newly diagnosed glioma. The overall study: The first vaccination came 4-6 weeks after radiotherapy alone, or with temozolomide cycles. Study conclusions and caveats: Vaccine-induced immune responses were detected in 93.3% of patients. Changes in the top peripheral T cell clonotypes seemingly had no bearing on pseudoprogression.

Sequencing was performed on PBMCs, taken from a glioma patient whose treatment included an IDH1 peptide vaccine. The genes are TRBV7-2 and TRBJ1-4; D gene ambiguous. The source of this sequence is a woman between 50 and 59 years old with glioma. CDR3 sequence: CASTGLLTNEKLFF. CDR3 DNA: TGTGCCAGCACCGGACTTCTGACCAACGAAAAACTGTTTTTT. The full variable domain, its missing parts supplied by reference TRBV7-2 and TRBJ1-4, is GAGVSQSPSNKVTEKGKDVELRCDPISGHTALYWYRQSLGQGLEFLIYFQGNSAPDKSGLPSDRFSAERTGGSVSTLTIQRTQQEDSAVYLCASTGLLTNEKLFFGSGTQLSVL.